This T cell receptor beta chain was sequenced for a study of blood T cell repertoires in COVID-19. Looking at the study overall: COVID-19 samples from acute and convalescent phases originated in the United States, Italy and Spain. PBMCs, B-cell-depleted T cells, or T cells were the source of the cDNA or gDNA that made up the material.

In the authors' workflow: The assay estimated nucleated cells by amplifying reference gene primers. Here immunoSEQ multiplex PCR was the method, and the copy in TCRdb shows in-frame clones only, minus some. V, J and clone size are those of that table, while D and trimming were read from the DNA. Here the sample spans roughly 230,000 clones, 83% being singletons. This CDR3 is built from 17 residues. V was cut by 3 bases and J by 0 bases, with 15 bases left in between. In germline, CDR1 is SEHNR, CDR2 FQNEAQ (reference sequence). This clone has a single count. This TCR was sampled from a human donor in a cohort sampled during active COVID-19. The sample consisted of peripheral blood. The chain combines TRBV7-9 with TRBJ2-1; perhaps TRBD1 as D (6 bases). The CDR3 sequence: CASSLGAGTSSYNEQFF. DNA of the CDR3: TGTGCCAGCAGCTTGGGGGCCGGGACCAGCTCCTACAATGAGCAGTTCTTC.